This TCR beta chain was recorded in a study of T cell responses to AZD1222 COVID-19 vaccine. Study-level results: Among vaccine-associated CD4 TCRs, coverage spanned spike, with dominance at 160-218 and 743-854.

Between the trimmed V and J ends, which lost 1 base and 3 bases, there was a span of 12 bases. CDR3 length equals 15 residues. From germline, CDR1 is LGHDT and CDR2 YNNKEL (reference sequence). Details on this clone: Its antigen is undetermined.

Only in-frame clones appear in the TCRdb table, and some are missing; sequencing was by immunoSEQ multiplex PCR. The sample has about 120,000 clones, about 85% seen once. The chain employs TRBV3-1 (or the pseudogene TRBV3-2) and TRBJ1-2; D is unresolved. Sequencing used peripheral blood, obtained on day 0 of AZD1222 vaccination. The TCR originated in an adult in good health. The CDR3 sequence is CASSQGKGIHYGYTF. CDR3 nucleotides: TGTGCCAGCAGCCAAGGGAAGGGAATTCACTATGGCTACACCTTC.